This paragraph reports one TCR beta chain. The antigen is unknown. The data derive from a study of cytomegalovirus exposure and HLA in healthy donors. Study-level points and caveats: There were some public TCRs occurring in many donors, but most TCR sequences were rare. In most subjects, TCR beta sequences reportedly gave accurate predictions of HLA-A and HLA-B alleles. Across all donors, roughly uniform sequencing depth was an assumption of the presence/absence analyses.

Unrecorded immune exposures were likely, despite nominal health at sampling. CDR1 is SGHDT and CDR2 is YYEEEE in the germline V gene. The CDR3 sequence is 12 residues long. The V gene lost 4 bases and the J gene lost 5 bases, with 9 bases spanning the gap. The PCR contained 60 Vbeta and 13 Jbeta primers. Profiled with immunoSEQ multiplex PCR; TCRdb holds only in-frame clones, not every one. The table has 90,000 to 130,000 clones, over 65% seen once; the top ten hold 1.3%. The sample comprised PBMCs. V usage is TRBV5-6 and J usage is TRBJ1-2; D not resolved. The clonotype originates from a woman aged 30 to 39 in good health and CMV-seronegative. CDR3 coding DNA: TGTGCCAGCAGCCTAGACGGGTATGGCTACACCTTC. Its protein is CASSLDGYGYTF.